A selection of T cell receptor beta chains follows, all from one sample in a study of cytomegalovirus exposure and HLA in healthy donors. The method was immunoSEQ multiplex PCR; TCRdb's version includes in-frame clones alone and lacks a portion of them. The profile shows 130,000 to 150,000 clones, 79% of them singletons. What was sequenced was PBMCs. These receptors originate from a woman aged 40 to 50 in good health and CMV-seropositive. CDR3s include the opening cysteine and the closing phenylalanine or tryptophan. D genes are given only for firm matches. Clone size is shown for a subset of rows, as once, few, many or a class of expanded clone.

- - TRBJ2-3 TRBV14 TGTGCCAGCAGCCTGGGGGCTTTTTTTTCAGATACGCAGTATTTT CASSLGAFFSDTQYF
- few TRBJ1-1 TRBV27 TGTGCCAGCAGTTTAGTTTCAGAGGCGAATACTGAAGCTTTCTTT CASSLVSEANTEAFF
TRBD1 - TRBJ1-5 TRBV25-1 TGTGCCAGCAGGGGGCCGACAGGGAACCGCAATCAGCCCCAGCATTTT CASRGPTGNRNQPQHF
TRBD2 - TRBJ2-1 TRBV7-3 TGTGCCAGCAGCATTAGCGGGGGGGCCAATGAGCAGTTCTTC CASSISGGANEQFF
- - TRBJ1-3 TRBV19 TGTGCCAGTAGTGTCGGGTTTGCGGCTGGAAACACCATATATTTT CASSVGFAAGNTIYF
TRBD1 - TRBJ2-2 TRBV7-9 TGTGCCAGCAGCTTCGGGACAGGGGTCACCGGGGAGCTGTTTTTT CASSFGTGVTGELFF
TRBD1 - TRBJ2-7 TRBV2 TGTGCCAGCAGTCCCGGACAGGGGGGCTACGAGCAGTACTTC CASSPGQGGYEQYF
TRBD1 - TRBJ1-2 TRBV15 TGTGCCACCAGCGACGAAGACAGGGGGCGCTTCTATGGCTACACCTTC CATSDEDRGRFYGYTF
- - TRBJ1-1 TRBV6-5 TGTGCCAGCAGTTCCGCGGGGCAGGCCACTGAAGCTTTCTTT CASSSAGQATEAFF
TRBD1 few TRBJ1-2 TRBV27 TGTGCCAGCAGTCCCCTGTCCAGGGGGCTTCGTGGCTACACCTTC CASSPLSRGLRGYTF
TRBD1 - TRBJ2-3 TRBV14 TGTGCCAGCAGACACAGGGGCGAAGATACGCAGTATTTT CASRHRGEDTQYF
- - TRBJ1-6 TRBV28 TGTGCCAGCAGTTTGGGGCTTGATAATTCACCCCTCCACTTT CASSLGLDNSPLHF
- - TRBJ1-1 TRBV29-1 TGCAGCGTTGCAAACACTGAAGCTTTCTTT CSVANTEAFF
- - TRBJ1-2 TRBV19 TGTGCCAGTAGTTTGTCAAGCCGCTATGGCTACACCTTC CASSLSSRYGYTF
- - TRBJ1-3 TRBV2 TGTGCCAGCAGTGAAGCAGGGGTAGCTGGAAACACCATATATTTT CASSEAGVAGNTIYF
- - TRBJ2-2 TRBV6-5 TGTGCCAGCAGTTTTAAAAGGGACAAGACCGGGGAGCTGTTTTTT CASSFKRDKTGELFF
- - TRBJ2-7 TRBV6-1 TGTGCCAGCAGTGAATTTAGAGGAGGGGCAGGACCCACCTACGAGCAGTACTTC CASSEFRGGAGPTYEQYF
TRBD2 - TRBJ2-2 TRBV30 TGTGCCTGGAGGCTGAGCGGGGGCACCGGGGAGCTGTTTTTT CAWRLSGGTGELFF
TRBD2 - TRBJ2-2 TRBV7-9 TGTTCCAGCAGACCCTCCGCGGGGGGAACCAACACCGGGGAGCTGTTTTTT CSSRPSAGGTNTGELFF
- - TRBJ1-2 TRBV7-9 TGTTCCAGCAATCCGCAGGCGCCAGATTATGGCTACACCTTC CSSNPQAPDYGYTF
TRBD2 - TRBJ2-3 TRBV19 TGTGCCGCACATAGCGGGAGTACAGCAGATACGCAGTATTTT CAAHSGSTADTQYF
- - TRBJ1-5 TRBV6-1 TGTGCCAGCAGAGGACAAAGCAATCAGCCCCAGCATTTT CASRGQSNQPQHF
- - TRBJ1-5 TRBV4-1 TGCGCCAGCAGCCAAGATATCCCTTTTAAAGGGGACAATCAGCCCCAGCATTTT CASSQDIPFKGDNQPQHF
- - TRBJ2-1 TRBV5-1 TGCGCCAGCAGCTTGGGGACAGCTCCGTACAATGAGCAGTTCTTC CASSLGTAPYNEQFF
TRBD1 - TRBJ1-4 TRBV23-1 TGCGCCAGCAGTCCTATGGACAGGGGGCGATATGAAAAACTGTTTTTT CASSPMDRGRYEKLFF
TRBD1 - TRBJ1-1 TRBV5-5 TGTGCCAGCAGCTCCGGGACAGGGGTACGAACTTTCTTT CASSSGTGVRTFF
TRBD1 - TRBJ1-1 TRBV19 TGTGCCAGTAGTCGGACAGGGACGAACACTGAAGCTTTCTTT CASSRTGTNTEAFF
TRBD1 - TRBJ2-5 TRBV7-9 TGTGCCAGCAGCTTAGGGACAGGGGGCGCGGAGACCCAGTACTTC CASSLGTGGAETQYF